The source of this TCR beta chain is a study of shared clonotypes between healthy human individuals. CD45RO-negative CD8 cells positively selected for CCR7 made up the naive population, which excluded terminally differentiated effector memory CD45RA+ cells. V lost 0 bases to trimming and J lost 1 base, with 7 bases between them. Germline V gene lookup returns CDR1 PRHDT and CDR2 FYEKMQ (reference sequence). CDR3 length equals 15 residues. Remarks on this clone: The sample holds other DNA sequences that translate to the same CDR3.

Using immunoSEQ multiplex PCR, the repertoire was profiled, and TCRdb retains in-frame clones only, with some absent. Of around 1.9 million clones listed, approximately 94% are singletons. This receptor was taken from a man in his late teens or twenties in good health. Some clones in this sample may be carry-over from other donors' samples. The chain carries TRBV13 and TRBJ1-5, with D possibly being TRBD1 (6 bases). Sequenced input: naive CD8+ T cells from PBMCs. CDR3 in DNA: TGTGCCAGCAGCTTAGGCAGGGGAAGCAATCAGCCCCAGCATTTT. Encoded protein: CASSLGRGSNQPQHF.